This T cell receptor (beta chain) originates from a study of Ad26.COV2.S vaccination and SARS-CoV-2 variants. Study-wide context: Participant was drawn from the COV1001 Ad26.COV2.S trial arm. Regarding the study as a whole: Non-spike TCR breadth was similar in vaccine and placebo recipients. The breadth of spike-specific CD8+ and CD4+ T cell responses after vaccination was reportedly substantial.

The table came from immunoSEQ multiplex PCR; TCRdb's copy has only in-frame clones and leaves some out. The sample has hundreds of thousands of clones; 75% to 90% are singletons. On this clone itself: As yet, its antigen is unknown.

Treatment described: approximately 18 received Ad26.COV2.S at low or high dose, single or two shots; roughly five received placebo; per-sample allocation not given. Specimens were obtained on day 63 following the first vaccine or placebo injection. Trimming cost V 4 bases and J 0 bases, with 9 bases left between them. Germline CDR1 and CDR2: MGHRA and YSYEKL. This CDR3 contains 15 residues. The rearrangement links TRBV4-1 to TRBJ2-2; D is perhaps TRBD1 (5 bases). The source was peripheral blood, collected in a trial of Ad26.COV2.S vaccine versus placebo. This sequence originates from a person aged 18-60 years who received the Ad26.COV2.S COVID-19 vaccine or a placebo. CDR3 amino acids: CASSLDTTNTGELFF. CDR3 DNA: TGCGCCAGCAGCCTGGACACGACGAACACCGGGGAGCTGTTTTTT.